The text below deals with one T cell receptor (beta chain). What it recognizes is unknown. Study-wide results and caveats: In terms of TCR gene usage, tumor memory CD4+ T cells clustered together with blood and lymph node memory CD4+ cells, as well as with lymph node naive CD4+ cells.

TCRdb ran MiXCR on the 5' RACE reads and lists one entry per CDR3 protein. Of about 64,000 distinct CDR3 sequences listed, 22% are singletons. The receptor was derived from a female donor with breast cancer. The specimen was memory CD4+ T cells sorted from a lymph node. As to subset: memory CD4+ T cells, CD4+CD45RO+CD25-.

CDR3 region: CASSPTGQAYEQYF. The CDR3 region has the DNA TGTGCCAGCAGTCCGACCGGACAGGCCTACGAGCAGTACTTC. The chain employs TRBV27 and TRBJ2-7; 7 nucleotides agree with TRBD1. Losses at the gene ends were 5 bases for V and 2 bases for J; bases not matched to a gene: 6. Germline V CDR1 and CDR2: MNHEY, SMNVEV (reference sequence). CDR3 length equals 14 residues.